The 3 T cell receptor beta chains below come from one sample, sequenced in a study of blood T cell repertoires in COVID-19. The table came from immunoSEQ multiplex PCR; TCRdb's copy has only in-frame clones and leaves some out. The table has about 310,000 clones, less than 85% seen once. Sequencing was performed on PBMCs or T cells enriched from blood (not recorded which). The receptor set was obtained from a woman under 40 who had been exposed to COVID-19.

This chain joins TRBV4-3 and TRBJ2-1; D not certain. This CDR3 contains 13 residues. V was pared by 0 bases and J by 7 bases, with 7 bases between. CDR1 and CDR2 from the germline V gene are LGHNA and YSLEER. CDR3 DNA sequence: TGCGCCAGCAGCCAAGATCGGGTGAATGAGCAGTTCTTC. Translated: CASSQDRVNEQFF.

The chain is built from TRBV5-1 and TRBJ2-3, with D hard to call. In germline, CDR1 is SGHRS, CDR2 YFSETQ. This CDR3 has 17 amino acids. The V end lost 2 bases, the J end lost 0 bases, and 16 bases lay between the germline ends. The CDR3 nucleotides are TGCGCCAGCAGCTTCCCCCGGGTGGGTCGGAGCACAGATACGCAGTATTTT. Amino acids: CASSFPRVGRSTDTQYF.

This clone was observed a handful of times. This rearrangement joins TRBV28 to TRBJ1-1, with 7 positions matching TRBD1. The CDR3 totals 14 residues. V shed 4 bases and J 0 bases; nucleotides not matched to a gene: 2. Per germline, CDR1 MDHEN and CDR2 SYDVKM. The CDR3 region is CASSSGTVNTEAFF. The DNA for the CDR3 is TGTGCCAGCAGTTCCGGGACAGTGAACACTGAAGCTTTCTTT.